This T cell receptor (beta chain) was captured in a study of cytomegalovirus exposure and HLA in healthy donors. Both 60 Vbeta primers and 13 Jbeta primers went into the PCR. The table came from immunoSEQ multiplex PCR; TCRdb's copy has only in-frame clones and leaves some out. Here the sample spans approximately 73,000 clones, 75% being singletons. The sequence came from a man between 65 and 79 years old in good health and CMV-seronegative. Material for sequencing was PBMCs.

CDR3 amino acids: CASSLGGRYTQYF. CDR3 nucleotide sequence: TGTGCCAGCAGCTTAGGTGGGAGATATACGCAGTATTTT. The V gene is TRBV7-9, the J gene TRBJ2-3; the D gene is possibly TRBD2 (5 bases). The CDR3 extends over 13 amino acids. Germline CDR1 reads SEHNR; CDR2 reads FQNEAQ (reference sequence). V lost 1 base, J lost 7 bases, and 9 bases lay in between.